This T cell receptor beta chain was documented in a study of metastatic and nonmetastatic thyroid tumors. Turning to the study itself: Repertoire comparison spanned blood and tumor or nodule tissue of malignant and benign thyroid patients.

TCRdb redid the clone calls on the PCR reads using MiXCR. The table lists 20,000 to 25,000 clones, approximately 30% of them singletons. There were no patients who had received any treatment before thyroid surgery. Germline V gene sequence: CDR1 LGHNA, CDR2 YSLEER. This CDR3 is built from 15 residues. Trimming left V 1 base short and J 1 base short, with 11 bases between. This clone was seen ten or more times. The chain carries TRBV4-3 and TRBJ2-7, with D maybe TRBD2 (5 bases). The source of this sequence is a female donor with papillary thyroid cancer or a benign thyroid nodule (not recorded which). Some clones in this sample may be carry-over from other donors' samples. Material: tumor tissue. The CDR3: CASSQGSGRSYEQYF. The CDR3 coding sequence is TGCGCCAGCAGCCAAGGGAGCGGTCGGTCCTACGAGCAGTACTTC.